Sequencing of this TCR beta chain was carried out in a study of graft-versus-host responses after intestinal transplantation. Overall study context: Multivisceral, liver-intestinal, or isolated intestinal grafts were transplanted into recipients. Findings and caveats of the study: Clonal ratios of graft-versus-host to host-versus-graft in allografts were high for patients exhibiting graft-donor T cell macrochimerism. GvH clones occurred in recipient marrow; some first appeared in ileum or blood.

The data were produced by immunoSEQ multiplex PCR, yet TCRdb's version contains in-frame clones alone and is incomplete. The sample carries roughly 99,000 clones, 92% recorded once. Notes on this clone: Antigen: not known.

The origin of this receptor is a human donor who was the organ donor for an intestinal transplant. The sequencing used unstimulated CD8+ T cells sorted from spleen or lymph node cells, collected before transplant.

The CDR3 region has the DNA TGTGCCAGCAGCACCAGGCTAGCGGGAGGGATTGAGACCCAGTACTTC. Encoded protein: CASSTRLAGGIETQYF. V is TRBV13 and J is TRBJ2-5; 12 positions agree with TRBD2. V was pared by 5 bases and J by 5 bases, with 9 bases of the junction left unmatched. This CDR3 is 16 amino acids long. Looked up from germline, CDR1 is PRHDT and CDR2 is FYEKMQ (reference sequence).